These 23 T cell receptor beta chains were sequenced from one sample in a study of CD8+ T cells in alopecia areata. As the sequencing template, cDNA was produced by extracting RNA and reverse transcribing it. TCRdb's copy holds only in-frame clones and misses some; the assay was immunoSEQ multiplex PCR. Here the sample spans 140,000 to 150,000 clones, roughly 61% being singletons. The sample in question was CD4+ T cells sorted from blood, obtained at week 0. The receptors come from a human donor with alopecia areata.

CDR3 nucleotides: TGTGCCAGCAGCTGGGACAGGGGGCCTTTGATGAACACTGAAGCTTTCTTT. Protein product: CASSWDRGPLMNTEAFF. The genes are TRBV7-8 and TRBJ1-1; 12 bases line up with TRBD1. J gave up 0 bases and V 4 bases, and 6 bases lay outside the gene matches. The CDR3 loop spans 17 amino acids. Germline loops: CDR1 SGHVS, CDR2 FQNEAQ.

J is TRBJ2-3 and V is TRBV19; 8 bases agree with TRBD2. Germline CDR1 LNHDA, CDR2 SQIVND (reference sequence). Trimming at V came to 3 bases and at J to 4 bases, leaving 6 bases not matched to a gene. This CDR3 is 15 amino acids long. This CDR3 reads CASSIWAGGADTQYF. The CDR3 nucleotides read TGTGCCAGTAGTATTTGGGCGGGGGGCGCAGATACGCAGTATTTT. The complete variable domain, with remaining parts taken from reference TRBV19 and TRBJ2-3, reads DGGITQSPKYLFRKEGQNVTLSCEQNLNHDAMYWYRQDPGQGLRLIYYSQIVNDFQKGDIAEGYSVSREKKESFPLTVTSAQKNPTAFYLCASSIWAGGADTQYFGPGTRLTVL.

The genes are TRBV4-1 and TRBJ2-3, with unresolved D. The V end was cut by 0 bases, the J end by 0 bases, with 13 bases between. This CDR3 contains 17 residues. Germline CDR1 and CDR2: MGHRA and YSYEKL. The CDR3 reads CASSQDPDTYSTDTQYF. The CDR3, as DNA: TGCGCCAGCAGCCAAGACCCCGACACTTATAGCACAGATACGCAGTATTTT.

This rearrangement joins TRBV30 to TRBJ1-5; tentatively, D is TRBD1 (5 bases). Germline lookup yields CDR1 GTSNPN and CDR2 SVGIG (reference sequence). The CDR3 spans 15 residues. Trimming took off 0 bases at V and 1 base at J, with 10 bases between the two ends. CDR3 in DNA: TGTGCCTGGAGTGTAGGGGATCCGAGCAATCAGCCCCAGCATTTT. Translation: CAWSVGDPSNQPQHF.

V usage is TRBV30 and J usage is TRBJ2-7; 11 nucleotides agree with TRBD2. Germline CDR1 GTSNPN, CDR2 SVGIG (reference sequence). This CDR3 contains 14 residues. The trim removed 3 bases at V and 4 bases at J, leaving 5 bases unmatched. The CDR3 is CAWRTSGGAYEQYF. The CDR3 coding sequence is TGTGCCTGGAGAACTAGCGGGGGAGCTTACGAGCAGTACTTC. Full variable domain (remainder filled in from reference TRBV30 and TRBJ2-7): SQTIHQWPATLVQPVGSPLSLECTVEGTSNPNLYWYRQAAGRGLQLLFYSVGIGQISSEVPQNLSASRPQDRQFILSSKKLLLSDSGFYLCAWRTSGGAYEQYFGPGTRLTVT.

This rearrangement joins TRBV7-2 to TRBJ2-1; D is unclear. The germline V and J ends were trimmed by 7 bases and 4 bases, with 8 bases remaining between them. The CDR3 sequence is 12 residues long. CDR1 SGHTA and CDR2 FQGNSA come from the germline V gene. Here the CDR3 reads CASTWGYNEQFF. The CDR3 coding sequence is TGTGCCAGCACCTGGGGATACAATGAGCAGTTCTTC.

The V call is TRBV11-3, the J call TRBJ1-6; 8 positions match TRBD1. This CDR3 spans 14 amino acids. The junction had 5 bases not matched to a gene; V was cut back by 5 bases and J by 8 bases. The germline V gene encodes CDR1 SGHNT and CDR2 YENEEA. CDR3 region: CASSHRGDDSPLHF. For the CDR3, the DNA is TGTGCCAGCAGCCACAGGGGGGACGATTCACCCCTCCACTTT.

The sample holds a few counts of this clone. The chain recombines TRBV7-9 with TRBJ1-4; 9 bases align to TRBD1. Germline CDR1 is SEHNR and CDR2 is FQNEAQ (reference sequence). V lost 3 bases, J lost 2 bases, and 1 base stayed unmatched. This CDR3 contains 15 residues. In nucleotides, the CDR3 is TGTGCCAGCAGCTTTGGACAGGGGACTAATGAAAAACTGTTTTTT. Encoded protein: CASSFGQGTNEKLFF.

This clone was recorded a few times. V gene TRBV5-1 combines with J gene TRBJ2-1; D gene ambiguous. The CDR3 runs 14 residues. V shed 0 bases and J shed 10 bases, with 14 bases lying between them. Germline V lookup: CDR1 SGHRS, CDR2 YFSETQ. In DNA, the CDR3 is TGCGCCAGCAGCTTGGAGGAAGTAGTCTACGAGCAGTTCTTC. Encoded protein: CASSLEEVVYEQFF.

About this clone itself: Other nucleotide sequences in the sample specify the same CDR3. The genes are TRBV11-2 and TRBJ1-1; D possibly corresponds to TRBD1 (5 bases). The CDR3 is made up of 12 amino acids. In germline, CDR1 is SGHAT, CDR2 FQNNGV. The germline V and J ends were trimmed by 2 bases and 5 bases, with 6 bases remaining between them. The CDR3 nucleotides are TGTGCCAGCAGCTTAAGGGGAACTGAAGCTTTCTTT. It yields the protein CASSLRGTEAFF. Complete variable domain (other parts from reference TRBV11-2 and TRBJ1-1): EAGVAQSPRYKIIEKRQSVAFWCNPISGHATLYWYQQILGQGPKLLIQFQNNGVVDDSQLPKDRFSAERLKGVDSTLKIQPAKLEDSAVYLCASSLRGTEAFFGQGTRLTVV.

J is TRBJ2-2 and V is TRBV7-9, with unresolved D. The CDR3 is made up of 13 amino acids. V dropped 4 bases and J dropped 6 bases, with 9 bases sitting between them. Germline V gene data show CDR1 as SEHNR and CDR2 as FQNEAQ (reference sequence). CDR3 residues: CASSSGMAGELFF. CDR3 nucleotides: TGTGCCAGCAGCTCCGGAATGGCCGGGGAGCTGTTTTTT.

The chain is built from TRBV29-1 and TRBJ1-6; TRBD1 matches 7 bases. The CDR3 covers 13 residues. J lost 4 bases, V lost 6 bases, and 3 bases had no gene match. Germline V gene sequence: CDR1 SQVTM, CDR2 ANQGSEA. The CDR3 loop is CSVGTDYNSPLHF. In DNA form, the CDR3 reads TGCAGCGTGGGGACAGATTATAATTCACCCCTCCACTTT.

The chain combines TRBV29-1 with TRBJ1-3; no clear D. The CDR3 has 13 residues. From germline, CDR1 is SQVTM and CDR2 ANQGSEA. V lost 6 bases to trimming and J lost 0 bases, with 9 bases between them. The CDR3, as DNA: TGCAGCGTACGACAATTCTCTGGAAACACCATATATTTT. It codes for CSVRQFSGNTIYF.

The rearrangement links TRBV5-6 to TRBJ1-1, with D perhaps matching TRBD1 (6 bases). The V gene lost 7 bases and the J gene lost 5 bases, with 15 bases spanning the gap. This CDR3 has 13 residues. The germline CDR1 and CDR2 sequences are SGHDT and YYEEEE. The CDR3 loop is CASAKQGRTEAFF. In DNA form, the CDR3 reads TGTGCCAGCGCAAAACAGGGTCGGACTGAAGCTTTCTTT.

This clone was seen ten or more times. This chain connects TRBV19 to TRBJ1-1; D is ambiguous. This CDR3 comprises 12 residues. Trimming took 4 bases from V and 2 from J, leaving 5 bases between them. CDR1 LNHDA and CDR2 SQIVND come from the germline V gene (reference sequence). CDR3 sequence: CASSRRNTEAFF. CDR3 bases: TGTGCCAGTAGTAGGAGAAACACTGAAGCTTTCTTT.

The J gene is TRBJ2-7, the V gene TRBV7-2; D is ambiguous. Germline values: CDR1 SGHTA, CDR2 FQGNSA. Trimming removed 4 bases at V and 0 bases at J, with 10 bases between. The CDR3 is 14 residues long. The CDR3 nucleotides read TGTGCCAGCAGCTCAGACTGGAGCTCCTACGAGCAGTACTTC. As protein: CASSSDWSSYEQYF.

This clone was found a few times. The chain combines TRBV6-5 with TRBJ1-5; TRBD1 might be the D (6 bases). Trimming took off 7 bases at V and 6 bases at J, with 13 bases between the two ends. This CDR3 has 13 amino acids. Germline-derived CDR1 and CDR2 are MNHEY and SVGAGI. The CDR3 DNA is TGTGCCAGCAAGGGACGAGGGGGTCAGCCCCAGCATTTT. Protein sequence: CASKGRGGQPQHF.

The rearrangement links TRBV30 to TRBJ1-6; D gene unclear. This CDR3 is built from 13 residues. In germline, CDR1 is GTSNPN, CDR2 SVGIG (reference sequence). V shed 0 bases and J shed 13 bases, with 13 bases lying between them. CDR3 coding DNA: TGTGCCTGGAGTGTACTAGAGTGGGCGCCCCTCCACTTT. It encodes CAWSVLEWAPLHF.

The V call is TRBV2, the J call TRBJ1-6; D unclear. This CDR3 has 14 amino acids. Per germline, CDR1 SNHLY and CDR2 FYNNEI. The V end lost 6 bases, the J end lost 0 bases, and 6 bases lay between the germline ends. Written as DNA, the CDR3 is TGTGCCAGCAGGGGGAGCTCCTATAATTCACCCCTCCACTTT. Residues: CASRGSSYNSPLHF.

The V call is TRBV10-2, the J call TRBJ1-4; 7 nucleotides line up with TRBD1. This CDR3 is built from 12 residues. The V segment lost 9 bases and the J segment 12 bases; nucleotides outside the gene matches: 10. Germline V gene sequence: CDR1 WSHSY, CDR2 SAAADI. The CDR3 region is CASSTTGAQLFF. In DNA, the CDR3 is TGCGCCAGTTCCACCACAGGGGCACAACTGTTTTTT.

The sample holds a few counts of this clone. This chain uses TRBV27 with TRBJ2-3; D is tentatively TRBD1 or TRBD2 (5 bases each). CDR3 length: 16 amino acids. Germline assignment: CDR1 MNHEY and CDR2 SMNVEV (reference sequence). The V gene lost 7 bases and the J gene lost 2 bases, with 19 bases spanning the gap. The CDR3: CASIPLRDDYTDTQYF. The CDR3 DNA follows: TGTGCCAGCATCCCGCTCCGGGACGACTACACAGATACGCAGTATTTT.

The chain uses TRBV29-1 and TRBJ1-5, with a tentative D call TRBD1 (5 bases). The germline V and J ends were trimmed by 4 bases and 3 bases, with 10 bases remaining between them. The CDR3 spans 13 residues. From germline, CDR1 is SQVTM and CDR2 ANQGSEA. The chain's CDR3 is CSVARGDNQPQHF. The CDR3 DNA is TGCAGCGTTGCGAGGGGAGACAATCAGCCCCAGCATTTT. Full variable domain (remainder filled in from reference TRBV29-1 and TRBJ1-5): SAVISQKPSRDICQRGTSLTIQCQVDSQVTMMFWYRQQPGQSLTLIATANQGSEATYESGFVIDKFPISRPNLTFSTLTVSNMSPEDSSIYLCSVARGDNQPQHFGDGTRLSIL.

J is TRBJ1-6 and V is TRBV10-1; weak D call: TRBD1 (5 bases). The CDR3 extends over 14 amino acids. V was shortened by 3 bases and J by 7 bases, with 10 bases between the two germline ends. Germline V gene lookup returns CDR1 WNHNN and CDR2 SYGVQD (reference sequence). The CDR3 here is CASSDGGRNSPLHF. The DNA of the CDR3 is TGCGCCAGCAGTGACGGGGGGAGAAATTCACCCCTCCACTTT.